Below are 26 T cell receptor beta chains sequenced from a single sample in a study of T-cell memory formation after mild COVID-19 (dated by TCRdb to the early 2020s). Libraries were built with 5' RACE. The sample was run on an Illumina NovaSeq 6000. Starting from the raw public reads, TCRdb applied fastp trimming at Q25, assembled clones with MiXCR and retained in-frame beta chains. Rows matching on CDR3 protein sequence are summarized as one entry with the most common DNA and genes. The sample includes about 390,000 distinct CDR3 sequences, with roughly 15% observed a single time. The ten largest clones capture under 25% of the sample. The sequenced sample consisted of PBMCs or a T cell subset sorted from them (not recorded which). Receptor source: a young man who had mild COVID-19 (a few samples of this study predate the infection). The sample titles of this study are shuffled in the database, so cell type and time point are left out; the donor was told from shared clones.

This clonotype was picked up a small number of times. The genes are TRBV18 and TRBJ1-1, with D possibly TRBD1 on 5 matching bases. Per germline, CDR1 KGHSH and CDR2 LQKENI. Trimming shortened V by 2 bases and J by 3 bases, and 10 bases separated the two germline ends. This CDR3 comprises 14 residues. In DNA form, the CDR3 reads TGTGCCAGCTCACCATCGTCGGGGGACACTGAAGCTTTCTTT. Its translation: CASSPSSGDTEAFF.

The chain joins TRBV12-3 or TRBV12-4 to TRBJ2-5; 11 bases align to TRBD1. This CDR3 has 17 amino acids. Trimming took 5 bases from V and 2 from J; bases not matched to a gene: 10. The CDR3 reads CASSLKAGTGGQETQYF. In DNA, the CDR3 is TGTGCCAGCAGTCTAAAGGCCGGGACAGGGGGACAAGAGACCCAGTACTTC.

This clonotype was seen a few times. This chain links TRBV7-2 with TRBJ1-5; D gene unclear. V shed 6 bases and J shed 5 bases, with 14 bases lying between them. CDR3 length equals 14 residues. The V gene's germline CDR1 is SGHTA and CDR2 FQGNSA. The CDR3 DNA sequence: TGTGCCAGCAGACGTACCACAGTGGATCAGCCCCAGCATTTT. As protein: CASRRTTVDQPQHF.

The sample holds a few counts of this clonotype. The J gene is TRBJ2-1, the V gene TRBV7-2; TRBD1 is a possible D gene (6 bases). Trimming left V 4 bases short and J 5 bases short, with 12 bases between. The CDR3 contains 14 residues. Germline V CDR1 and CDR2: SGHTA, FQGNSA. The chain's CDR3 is CASSSSGVHNEQFF. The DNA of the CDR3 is TGTGCCAGCAGCTCATCAGGGGTTCACAATGAGCAGTTCTTC.

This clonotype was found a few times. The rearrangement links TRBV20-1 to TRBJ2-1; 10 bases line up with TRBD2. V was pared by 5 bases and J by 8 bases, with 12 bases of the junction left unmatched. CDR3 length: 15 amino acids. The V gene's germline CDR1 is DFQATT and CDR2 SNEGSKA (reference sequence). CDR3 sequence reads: CSADNGLAAWDEQFF. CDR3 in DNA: TGCAGTGCTGACAACGGACTAGCGGCCTGGGATGAGCAGTTCTTC.

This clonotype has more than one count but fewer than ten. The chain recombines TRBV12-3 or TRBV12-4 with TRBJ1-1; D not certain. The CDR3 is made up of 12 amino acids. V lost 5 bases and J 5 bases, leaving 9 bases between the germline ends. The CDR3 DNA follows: TGTGCCAGCAGTCCCGTCCGGACTGAAGCTTTCTTT. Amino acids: CASSPVRTEAFF.

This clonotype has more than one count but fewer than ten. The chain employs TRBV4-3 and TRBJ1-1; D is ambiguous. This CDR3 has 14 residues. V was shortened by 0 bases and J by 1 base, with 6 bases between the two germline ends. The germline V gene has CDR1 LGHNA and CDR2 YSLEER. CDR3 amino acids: CASSQDRRNTEAFF. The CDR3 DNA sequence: TGCGCCAGCAGCCAAGACAGGAGGAACACTGAAGCTTTCTTT.

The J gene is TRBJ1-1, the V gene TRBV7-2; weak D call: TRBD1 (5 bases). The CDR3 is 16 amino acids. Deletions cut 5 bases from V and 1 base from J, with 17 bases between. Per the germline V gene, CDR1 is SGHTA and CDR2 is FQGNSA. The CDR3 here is CASSLMGVPQNTEAFF. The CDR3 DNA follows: TGTGCCAGCAGCCTAATGGGGGTCCCCCAGAACACTGAAGCTTTCTTT.

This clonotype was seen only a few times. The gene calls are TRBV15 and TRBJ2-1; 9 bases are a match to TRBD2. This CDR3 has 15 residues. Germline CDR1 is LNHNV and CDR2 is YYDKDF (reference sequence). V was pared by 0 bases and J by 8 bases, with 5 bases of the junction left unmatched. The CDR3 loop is CATSREAGGLDEQFF. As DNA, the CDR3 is TGTGCCACCAGCAGAGAGGCGGGGGGGCTCGATGAGCAGTTCTTC.

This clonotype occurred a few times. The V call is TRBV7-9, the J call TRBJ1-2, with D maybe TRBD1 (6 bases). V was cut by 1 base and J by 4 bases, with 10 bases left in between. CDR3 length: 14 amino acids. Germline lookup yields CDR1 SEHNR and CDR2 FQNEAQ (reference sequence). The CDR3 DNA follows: TGTGCCAGCAGCTTAGGACAGGTTTTCTATGGCTACACCTTC. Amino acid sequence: CASSLGQVFYGYTF.

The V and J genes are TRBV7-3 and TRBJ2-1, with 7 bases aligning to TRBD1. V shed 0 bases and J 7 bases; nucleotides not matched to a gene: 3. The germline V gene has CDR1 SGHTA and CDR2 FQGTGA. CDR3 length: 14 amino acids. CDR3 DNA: TGTGCCAGCAGCTTAACGCAGGGGGATAATGAGCAGTTCTTC. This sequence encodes CASSLTQGDNEQFF.

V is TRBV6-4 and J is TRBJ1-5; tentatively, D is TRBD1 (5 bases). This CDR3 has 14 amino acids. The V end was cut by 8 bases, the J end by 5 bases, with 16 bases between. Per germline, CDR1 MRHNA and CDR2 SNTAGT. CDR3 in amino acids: CASFPRGKDQPQHF. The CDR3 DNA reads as TGTGCCAGCTTCCCGCGGGGGAAAGATCAGCCCCAGCATTTT.

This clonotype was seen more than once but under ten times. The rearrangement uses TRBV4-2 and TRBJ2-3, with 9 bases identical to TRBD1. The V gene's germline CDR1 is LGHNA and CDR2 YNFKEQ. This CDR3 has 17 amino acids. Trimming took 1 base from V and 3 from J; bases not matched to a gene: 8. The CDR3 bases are TGTGCCAGCAGCCAAGGATCGGGGACAGGGTTTACAGATACGCAGTATTTT. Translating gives CASSQGSGTGFTDTQYF.

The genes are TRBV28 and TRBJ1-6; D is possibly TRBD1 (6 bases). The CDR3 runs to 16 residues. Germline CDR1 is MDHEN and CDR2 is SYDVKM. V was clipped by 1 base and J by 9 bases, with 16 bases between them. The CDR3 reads CASSLSYRASGSPLHF. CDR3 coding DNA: TGTGCCAGCAGTTTATCCTACAGGGCCAGCGGTTCACCCCTCCACTTT.

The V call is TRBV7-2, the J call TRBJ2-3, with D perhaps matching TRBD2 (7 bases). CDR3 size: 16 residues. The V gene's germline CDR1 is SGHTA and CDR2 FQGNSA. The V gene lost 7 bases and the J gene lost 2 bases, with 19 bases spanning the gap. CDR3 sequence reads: CASTPWGGQNTDTQYF. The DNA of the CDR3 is TGTGCCAGCACCCCTTGGGGGGGGCAAAACACAGATACGCAGTATTTT.

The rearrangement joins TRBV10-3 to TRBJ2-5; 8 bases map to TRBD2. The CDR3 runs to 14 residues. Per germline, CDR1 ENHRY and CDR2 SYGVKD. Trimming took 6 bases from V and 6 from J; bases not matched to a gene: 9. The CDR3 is CAISPPGLGKTQYF. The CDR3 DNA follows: TGTGCCATCAGCCCCCCGGGACTAGGGAAGACCCAGTACTTC.

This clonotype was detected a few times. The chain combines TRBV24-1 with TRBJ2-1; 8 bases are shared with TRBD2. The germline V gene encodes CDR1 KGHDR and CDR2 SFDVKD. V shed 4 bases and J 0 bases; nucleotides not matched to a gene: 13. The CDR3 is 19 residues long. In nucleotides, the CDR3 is TGTGCCACCAGTGACTCACTAGGCGGGGGGATTAGCTCCTACAATGAGCAGTTCTTC. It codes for CATSDSLGGGISSYNEQFF.

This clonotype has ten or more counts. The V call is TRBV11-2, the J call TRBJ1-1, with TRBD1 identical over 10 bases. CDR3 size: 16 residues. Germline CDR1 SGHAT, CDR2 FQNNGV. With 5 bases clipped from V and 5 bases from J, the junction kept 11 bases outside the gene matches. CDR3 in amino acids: CASSPLGTGDGTEAFF. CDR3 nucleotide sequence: TGTGCCAGCAGCCCCTTGGGGACAGGGGACGGGACTGAAGCTTTCTTT.

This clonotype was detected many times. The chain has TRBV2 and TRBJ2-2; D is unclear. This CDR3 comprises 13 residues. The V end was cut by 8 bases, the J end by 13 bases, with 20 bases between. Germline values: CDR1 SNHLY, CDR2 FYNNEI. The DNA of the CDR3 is TGTGCCAGCTCTCCGGCCCCAAGGTCGCTGCTGTTTTTT. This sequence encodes CASSPAPRSLLFF. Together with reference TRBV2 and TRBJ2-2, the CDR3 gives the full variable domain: EPEVTQTPSHQVTQMGQEVILRCVPISNHLYFYWYRQILGQKVEFLVSFYNNEISEKSEIFDDQFSVERPDGSNFTLKIRSTKLEDSAMYFCASSPAPRSLLFFGEGSRLTVL.

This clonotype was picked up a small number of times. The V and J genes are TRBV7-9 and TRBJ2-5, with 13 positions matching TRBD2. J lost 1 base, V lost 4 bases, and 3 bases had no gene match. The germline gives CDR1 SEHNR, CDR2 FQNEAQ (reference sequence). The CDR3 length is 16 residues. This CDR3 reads CASSYRLAGGQETQYF. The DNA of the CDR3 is TGTGCCAGCAGCTATCGACTAGCGGGGGGCCAAGAGACCCAGTACTTC. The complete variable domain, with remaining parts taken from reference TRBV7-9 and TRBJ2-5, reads DTGVSQNPRHKITKRGQNVTFRCDPISEHNRLYWYRQTLGQGPEFLTYFQNEAQLEKSRLLSDRFSAERPKGSFSTLEIQRTEQGDSAMYLCASSYRLAGGQETQYFGPGTRLLVL.

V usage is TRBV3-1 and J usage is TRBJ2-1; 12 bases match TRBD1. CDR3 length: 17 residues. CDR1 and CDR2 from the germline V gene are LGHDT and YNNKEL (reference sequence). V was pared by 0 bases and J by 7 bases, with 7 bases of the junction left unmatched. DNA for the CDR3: TGTGCCAGCAGCCAAGATTTCGGGACAGGGGGCAAAAATGAGCAGTTCTTC. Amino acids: CASSQDFGTGGKNEQFF.

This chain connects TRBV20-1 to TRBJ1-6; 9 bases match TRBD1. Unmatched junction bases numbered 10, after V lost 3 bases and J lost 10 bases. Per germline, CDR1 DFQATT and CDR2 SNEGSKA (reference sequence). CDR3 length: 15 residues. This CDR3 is CSASEPGQGRSPLHF. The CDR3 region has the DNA TGCAGTGCTAGCGAACCGGGACAGGGAAGGTCACCCCTCCACTTT.

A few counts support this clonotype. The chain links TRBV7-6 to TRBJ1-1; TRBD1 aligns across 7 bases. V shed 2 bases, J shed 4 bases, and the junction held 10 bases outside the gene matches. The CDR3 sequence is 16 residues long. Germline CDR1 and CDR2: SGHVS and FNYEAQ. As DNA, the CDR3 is TGTGCCAGCAGCTTATCCCCAGGGGGGGTAGGCACTGAAGCTTTCTTT. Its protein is CASSLSPGGVGTEAFF.

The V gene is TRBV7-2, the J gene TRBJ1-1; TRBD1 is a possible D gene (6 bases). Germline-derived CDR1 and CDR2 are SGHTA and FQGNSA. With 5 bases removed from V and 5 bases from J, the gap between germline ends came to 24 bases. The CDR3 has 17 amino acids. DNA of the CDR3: TGTGCCAGCAGCGCCCCATTGAGGGGGAGACGAACAACTGAAGCTTTCTTT. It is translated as CASSAPLRGRRTTEAFF.

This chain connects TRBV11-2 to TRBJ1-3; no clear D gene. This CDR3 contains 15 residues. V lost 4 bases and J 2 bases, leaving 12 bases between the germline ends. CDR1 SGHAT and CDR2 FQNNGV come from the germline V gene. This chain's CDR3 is CASSYGPATGNTIYF. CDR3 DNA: TGTGCCAGCAGCTACGGACCGGCCACTGGAAACACCATATATTTT.

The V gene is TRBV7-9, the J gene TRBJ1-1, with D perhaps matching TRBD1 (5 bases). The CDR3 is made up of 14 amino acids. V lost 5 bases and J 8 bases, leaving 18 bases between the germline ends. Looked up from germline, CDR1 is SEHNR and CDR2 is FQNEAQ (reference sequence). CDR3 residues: CASSQGPSRLEAFF. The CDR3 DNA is TGTGCCAGCAGCCAGGGACCCAGCAGGCTGGAAGCTTTCTTT. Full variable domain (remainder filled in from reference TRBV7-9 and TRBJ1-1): DTGVSQNPRHKITKRGQNVTFRCDPISEHNRLYWYRQTLGQGPEFLTYFQNEAQLEKSRLLSDRFSAERPKGSFSTLEIQRTEQGDSAMYLCASSQGPSRLEAFFGQGTRLTVV.